This record looks at one TCR beta chain sequence and its context. This specimen belongs to a study of blood T cell repertoires in COVID-19. The data were produced by immunoSEQ multiplex PCR, yet TCRdb's version contains in-frame clones alone and is incomplete. The table has a few hundred thousand clones, 70% to 90% seen once. The sequence was collected from a woman aged 35 to 49 who had recovered from COVID-19. Sequences were obtained from PBMCs or T cells enriched from blood (not recorded which).

Here the CDR3 DNA reads TGCGCCAGCAGCCAAGGGGCAGTCCTCAATCAGCCCCAGCATTTT. It translates to CASSQGAVLNQPQHF. V gene TRBV4-3 combines with J gene TRBJ1-5; D unclear. V lost 1 base, J lost 3 bases, and 10 bases lay in between. This CDR3 has 15 amino acids. Germline values: CDR1 LGHNA, CDR2 YSLEER.